The entry below describes one TCR beta chain. This sample stems from a study of blood T cell repertoires in COVID-19. As for the study in general: Both acute and convalescent COVID-19 samples were obtained from the United States, Italy and Spain. T cells, B-cell-depleted T cells, or PBMCs provided the cDNA or gDNA that served as material.

Per the original data handling: From reference gene primer amplification, estimates of nucleated cell counts were derived. The assay was immunoSEQ multiplex PCR, and TCRdb's table has in-frame clones only and misses some. The V and J calls and clone size come from that table; D and trimming were worked out from the DNA. Among approximately 190,000 clones listed, 80% to 85% were seen once. Germline V CDR1 and CDR2: SGHRS, YFSETQ. This CDR3 spans 15 amino acids. The trim removed 2 bases at V and 5 bases at J, leaving 3 bases unmatched. The clonotype comes from a human donor in a cohort sampled during active COVID-19. The sample was peripheral blood. This chain connects TRBV5-1 to TRBJ2-1, with 11 bases aligning to TRBD2. The DNA for the CDR3 is TGCGCCAGCAGCTTCGGGACTAGCGGCAACAATGAGCAGTTCTTC. This codes for CASSFGTSGNNEQFF.